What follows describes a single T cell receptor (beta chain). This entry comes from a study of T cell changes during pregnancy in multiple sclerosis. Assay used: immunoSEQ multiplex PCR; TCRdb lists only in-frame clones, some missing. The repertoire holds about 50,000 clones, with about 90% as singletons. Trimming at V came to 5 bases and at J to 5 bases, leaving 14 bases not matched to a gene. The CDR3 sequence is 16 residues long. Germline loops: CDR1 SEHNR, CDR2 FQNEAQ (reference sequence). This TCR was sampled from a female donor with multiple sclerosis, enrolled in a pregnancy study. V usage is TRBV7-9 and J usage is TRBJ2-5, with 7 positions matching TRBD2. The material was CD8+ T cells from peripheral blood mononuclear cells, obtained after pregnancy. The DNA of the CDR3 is TGTGCCAGCAGCCCCTGGGGCGGGGGAGCCCCTGAGACCCAGTACTTC. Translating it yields CASSPWGGGAPETQYF.